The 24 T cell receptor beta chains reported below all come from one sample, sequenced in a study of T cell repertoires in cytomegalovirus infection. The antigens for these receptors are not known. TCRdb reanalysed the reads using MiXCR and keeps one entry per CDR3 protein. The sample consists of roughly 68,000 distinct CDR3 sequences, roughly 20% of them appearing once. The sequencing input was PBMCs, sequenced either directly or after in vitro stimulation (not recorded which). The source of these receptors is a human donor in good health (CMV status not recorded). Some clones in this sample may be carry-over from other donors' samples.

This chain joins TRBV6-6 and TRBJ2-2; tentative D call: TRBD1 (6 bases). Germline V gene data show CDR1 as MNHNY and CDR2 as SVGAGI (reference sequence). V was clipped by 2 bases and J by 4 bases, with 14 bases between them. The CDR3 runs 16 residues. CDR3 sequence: CASSYVGTRGTGELFF. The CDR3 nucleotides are TGTGCCAGCAGTTACGTTGGGACAAGGGGCACCGGGGAGCTGTTTTTT.

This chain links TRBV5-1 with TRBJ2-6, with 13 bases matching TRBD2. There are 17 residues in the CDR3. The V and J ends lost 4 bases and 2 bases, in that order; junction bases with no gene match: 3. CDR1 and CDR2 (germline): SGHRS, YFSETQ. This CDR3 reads CASSGGLAGAGANVLTF. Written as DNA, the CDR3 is TGCGCCAGCAGCGGCGGACTAGCGGGAGCTGGGGCCAACGTCCTGACTTTC.

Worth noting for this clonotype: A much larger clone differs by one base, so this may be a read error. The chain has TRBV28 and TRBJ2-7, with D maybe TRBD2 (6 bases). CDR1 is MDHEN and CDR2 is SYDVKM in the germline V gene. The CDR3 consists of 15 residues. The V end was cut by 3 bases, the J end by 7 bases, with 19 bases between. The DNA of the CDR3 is TGTGCCAGCAGTTTGCTCGACCGGTTTGGGGGGGAGCAGTACTTC. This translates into CASSLLDRFGGEQYF.

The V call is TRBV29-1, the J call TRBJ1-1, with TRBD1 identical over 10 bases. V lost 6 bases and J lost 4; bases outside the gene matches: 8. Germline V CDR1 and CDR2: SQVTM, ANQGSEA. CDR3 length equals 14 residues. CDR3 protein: CSVWDRGRGTEAFF. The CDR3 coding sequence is TGCAGCGTGTGGGACAGGGGACGGGGCACTGAAGCTTTCTTT.

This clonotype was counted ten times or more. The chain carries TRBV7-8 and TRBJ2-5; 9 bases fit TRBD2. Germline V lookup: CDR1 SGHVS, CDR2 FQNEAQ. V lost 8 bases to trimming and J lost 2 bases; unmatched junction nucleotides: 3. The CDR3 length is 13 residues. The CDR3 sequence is CASGLAGQETQYF. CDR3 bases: TGTGCCAGCGGCCTAGCGGGACAAGAGACCCAGTACTTC.

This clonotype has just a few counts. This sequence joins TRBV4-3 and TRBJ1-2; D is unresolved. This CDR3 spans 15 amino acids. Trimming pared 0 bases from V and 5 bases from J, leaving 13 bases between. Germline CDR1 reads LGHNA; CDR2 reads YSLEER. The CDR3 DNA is TGCGCCAGCAGCCAAGATATGGCAGGAGGTTATGGCTACACCTTC. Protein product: CASSQDMAGGYGYTF.

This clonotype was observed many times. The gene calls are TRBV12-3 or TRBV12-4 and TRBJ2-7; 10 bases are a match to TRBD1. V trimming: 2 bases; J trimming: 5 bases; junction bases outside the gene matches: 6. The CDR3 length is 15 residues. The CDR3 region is CASSLRDRGLNEQYF. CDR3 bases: TGTGCCAGCAGTTTACGGGACAGGGGATTGAACGAGCAGTACTTC.

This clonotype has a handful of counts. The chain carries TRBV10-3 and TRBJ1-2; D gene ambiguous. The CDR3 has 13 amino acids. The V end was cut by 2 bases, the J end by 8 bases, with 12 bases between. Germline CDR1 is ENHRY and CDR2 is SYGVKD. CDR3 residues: CAISETRLDGYTF. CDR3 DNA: TGTGCCATCAGTGAGACCAGACTTGACGGCTACACCTTC.

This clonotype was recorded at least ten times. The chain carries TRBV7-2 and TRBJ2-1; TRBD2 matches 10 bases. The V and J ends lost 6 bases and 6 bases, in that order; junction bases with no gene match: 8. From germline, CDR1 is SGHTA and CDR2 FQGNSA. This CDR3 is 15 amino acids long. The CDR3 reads CASRQGLAASNEQFF. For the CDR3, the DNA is TGTGCCAGCAGACAAGGACTAGCGGCTAGCAATGAGCAGTTCTTC.

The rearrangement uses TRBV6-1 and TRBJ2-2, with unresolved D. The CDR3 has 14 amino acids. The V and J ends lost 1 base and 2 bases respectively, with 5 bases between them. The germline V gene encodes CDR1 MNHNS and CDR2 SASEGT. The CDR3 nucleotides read TGTGCCAGCAGTGAAGGACTCAACACCGGGGAGCTGTTTTTT. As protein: CASSEGLNTGELFF.

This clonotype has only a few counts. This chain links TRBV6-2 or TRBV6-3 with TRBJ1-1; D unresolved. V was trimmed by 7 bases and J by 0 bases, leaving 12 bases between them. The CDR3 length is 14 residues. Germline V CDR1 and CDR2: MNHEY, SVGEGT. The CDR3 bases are TGTGCCAGCAAAATTGGCATTATGAACACTGAAGCTTTCTTT. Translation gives CASKIGIMNTEAFF.

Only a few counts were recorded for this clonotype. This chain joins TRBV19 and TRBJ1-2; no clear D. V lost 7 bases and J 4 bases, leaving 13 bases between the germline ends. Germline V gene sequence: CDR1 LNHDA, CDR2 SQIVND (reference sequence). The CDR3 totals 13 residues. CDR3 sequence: CASNEAPVYGYTF. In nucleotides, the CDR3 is TGTGCCAGTAACGAGGCGCCGGTCTATGGCTACACCTTC.

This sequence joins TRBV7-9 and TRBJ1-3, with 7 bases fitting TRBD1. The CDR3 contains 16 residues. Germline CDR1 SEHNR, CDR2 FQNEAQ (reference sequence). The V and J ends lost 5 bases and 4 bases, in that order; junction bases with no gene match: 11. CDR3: CASSPLWGTEGNTIYF. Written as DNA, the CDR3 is TGTGCCAGCAGCCCGTTATGGGGGACAGAGGGAAACACCATATATTTT.

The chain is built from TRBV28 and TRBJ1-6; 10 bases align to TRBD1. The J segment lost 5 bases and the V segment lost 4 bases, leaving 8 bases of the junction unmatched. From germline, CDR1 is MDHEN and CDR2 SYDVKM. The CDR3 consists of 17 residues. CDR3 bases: TGTGCCAGCAGTTCGACGGGACAGGGGTTGGATAATTCACCCCTCCACTTT. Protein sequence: CASSSTGQGLDNSPLHF.

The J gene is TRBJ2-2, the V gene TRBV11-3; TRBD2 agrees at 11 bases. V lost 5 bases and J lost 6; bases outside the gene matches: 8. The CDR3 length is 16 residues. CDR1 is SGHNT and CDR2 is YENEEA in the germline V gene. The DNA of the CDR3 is TGTGCCAGCAGCCCCCGACTAGCGGGAAGCTCCGGGGAGCTGTTTTTT. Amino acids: CASSPRLAGSSGELFF.

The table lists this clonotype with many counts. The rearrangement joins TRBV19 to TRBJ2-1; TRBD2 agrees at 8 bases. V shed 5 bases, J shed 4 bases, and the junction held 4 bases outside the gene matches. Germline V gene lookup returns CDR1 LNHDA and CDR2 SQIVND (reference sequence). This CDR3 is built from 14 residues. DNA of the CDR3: TGTGCCAGTAGTGTTATAGCGGGGTACAATGAGCAGTTCTTC. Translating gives CASSVIAGYNEQFF.

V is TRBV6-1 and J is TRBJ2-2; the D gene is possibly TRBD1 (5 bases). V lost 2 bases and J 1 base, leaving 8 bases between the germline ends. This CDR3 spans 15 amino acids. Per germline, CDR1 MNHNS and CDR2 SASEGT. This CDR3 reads CASSEWGVNTGELFF. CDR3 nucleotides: TGTGCCAGCAGTGAATGGGGCGTGAACACCGGGGAGCTGTTTTTT.

The CDR3 loop reads CASSERRETQYF. DNA of the CDR3: TGTGCCAGCAGCGAGCGGCGGGAGACCCAGTACTTC. This chain joins TRBV11-1 and TRBJ2-5, with D possibly being TRBD2 (5 bases). This CDR3 is 12 amino acids long. The V end lost 5 bases, the J end lost 5 bases, and 9 bases lay between the germline ends. CDR1 and CDR2 from the germline V gene are SGHAT and FQDESV (reference sequence).

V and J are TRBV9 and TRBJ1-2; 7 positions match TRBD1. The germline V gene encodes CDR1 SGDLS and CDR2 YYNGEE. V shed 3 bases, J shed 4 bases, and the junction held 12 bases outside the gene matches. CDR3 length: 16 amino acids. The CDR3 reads CASSGSRTGPSYGYTF. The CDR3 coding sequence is TGTGCCAGCAGCGGCTCCCGGACAGGCCCCTCCTATGGCTACACCTTC.

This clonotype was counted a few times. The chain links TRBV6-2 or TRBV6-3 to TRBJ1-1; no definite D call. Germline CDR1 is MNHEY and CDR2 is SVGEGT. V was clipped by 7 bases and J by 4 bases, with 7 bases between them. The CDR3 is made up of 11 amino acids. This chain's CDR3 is CASTLATEAFF. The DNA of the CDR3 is TGTGCCAGCACCTTAGCCACTGAAGCTTTCTTT.

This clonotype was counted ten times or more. DNA of the CDR3: TGTGCCAGCAGCTCCGGACAGGGGTATGGCTACACCTTC. Amino acids: CASSSGQGYGYTF. The V and J genes are TRBV7-2 and TRBJ1-2, with 9 bases lining up with TRBD1. The CDR3 has 13 residues. Trimming at V came to 4 bases and at J to 5 bases, leaving 2 bases not matched to a gene. Per germline, CDR1 SGHTA and CDR2 FQGNSA.

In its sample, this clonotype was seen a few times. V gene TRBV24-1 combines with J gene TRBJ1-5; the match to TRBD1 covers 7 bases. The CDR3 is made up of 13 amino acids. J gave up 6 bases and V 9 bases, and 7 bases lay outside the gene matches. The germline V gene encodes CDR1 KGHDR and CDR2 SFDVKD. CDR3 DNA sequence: TGTGCCACCTCGCAGGGGGTGAGTCAGCCCCAGCATTTT. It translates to CATSQGVSQPQHF.

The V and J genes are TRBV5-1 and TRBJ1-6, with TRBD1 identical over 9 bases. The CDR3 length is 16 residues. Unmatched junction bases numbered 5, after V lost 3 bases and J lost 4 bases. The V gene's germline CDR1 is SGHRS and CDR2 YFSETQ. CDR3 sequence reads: CASSSGQGSYNSPLHF. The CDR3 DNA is TGCGCCAGCAGCTCCGGACAGGGGTCGTATAATTCACCCCTCCACTTT. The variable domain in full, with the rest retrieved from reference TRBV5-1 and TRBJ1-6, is KAGVTQTPRYLIKTRGQQVTLSCSPISGHRSVSWYQQTPGQGLQFLFEYFSETQRNKGNFPGRFSGRQFSNSRSEMNVSTLELGDSALYLCASSSGQGSYNSPLHFGNGTRLTVT.

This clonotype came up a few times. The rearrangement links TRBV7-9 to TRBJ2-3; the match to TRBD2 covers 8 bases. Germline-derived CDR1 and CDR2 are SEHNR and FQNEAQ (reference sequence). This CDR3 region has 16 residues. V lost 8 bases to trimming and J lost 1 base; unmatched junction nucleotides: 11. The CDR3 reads CASVRGGTQRTDTQYF. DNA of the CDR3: TGTGCCAGCGTCCGCGGGGGGACCCAACGCACAGATACGCAGTATTTT.